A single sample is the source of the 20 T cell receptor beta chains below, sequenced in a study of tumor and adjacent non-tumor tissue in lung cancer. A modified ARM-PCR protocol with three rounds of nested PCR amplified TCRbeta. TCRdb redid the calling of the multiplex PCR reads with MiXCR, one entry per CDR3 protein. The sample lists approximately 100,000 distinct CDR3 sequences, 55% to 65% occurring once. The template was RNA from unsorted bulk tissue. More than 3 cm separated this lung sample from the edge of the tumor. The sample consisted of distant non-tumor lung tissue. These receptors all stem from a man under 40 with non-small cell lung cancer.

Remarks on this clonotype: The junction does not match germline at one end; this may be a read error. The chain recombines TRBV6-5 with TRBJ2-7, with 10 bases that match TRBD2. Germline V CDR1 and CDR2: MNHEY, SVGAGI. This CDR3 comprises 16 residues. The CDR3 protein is CVSSSSSGSISCEQYF. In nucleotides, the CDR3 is TGTGTCAGCAGTTCCTCTAGCGGGAGCATCTCCTGCGAGCAGTACTTC.

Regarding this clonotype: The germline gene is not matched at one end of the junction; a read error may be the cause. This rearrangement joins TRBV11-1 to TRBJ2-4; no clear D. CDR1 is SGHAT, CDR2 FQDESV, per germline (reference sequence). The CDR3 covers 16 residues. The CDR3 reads CTSTHPGRTTKNIQYF. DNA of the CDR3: TGTACCAGCACCCACCCAGGCAGGACGACCAAAAACATTCAGTACTTC.

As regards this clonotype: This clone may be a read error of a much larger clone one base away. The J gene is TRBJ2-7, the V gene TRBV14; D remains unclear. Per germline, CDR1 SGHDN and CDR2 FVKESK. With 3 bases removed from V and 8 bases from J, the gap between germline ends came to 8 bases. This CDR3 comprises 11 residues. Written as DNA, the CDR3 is TGTGCCAGCAGCCACTTCGGGCAGCAGTACTTC. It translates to CASSHFGQQYF.

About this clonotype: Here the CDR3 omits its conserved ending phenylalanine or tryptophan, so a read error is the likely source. CDR3 nucleotides: TGCAGTGTCAAGGGCTATAGTTCAGATACGCAGTATCTT. Translation: CSVKGYSSDTQYL. The gene calls are TRBV20-1 and TRBJ2-3; D is uncertain. CDR1 is DFQATT and CDR2 is SNEGSKA in the germline V gene (reference sequence). V lost 7 bases and J 4 bases, leaving 15 bases between the germline ends. The CDR3 sequence is 13 residues long.

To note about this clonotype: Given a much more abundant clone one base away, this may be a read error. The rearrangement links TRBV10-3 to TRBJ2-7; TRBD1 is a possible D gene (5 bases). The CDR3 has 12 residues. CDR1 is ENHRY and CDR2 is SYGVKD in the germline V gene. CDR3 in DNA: TGTGCCATCAGCGGCAGGGCCTACAAGCAGTACTTC. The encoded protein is CAISGRAYKQYF.

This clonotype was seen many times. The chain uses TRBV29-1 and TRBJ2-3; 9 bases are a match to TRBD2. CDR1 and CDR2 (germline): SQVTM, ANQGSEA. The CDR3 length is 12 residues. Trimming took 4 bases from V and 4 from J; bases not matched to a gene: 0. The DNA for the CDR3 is TGCAGCGTTGGGACTAGCGCAGATACGCAGTATTTT. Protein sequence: CSVGTSADTQYF.

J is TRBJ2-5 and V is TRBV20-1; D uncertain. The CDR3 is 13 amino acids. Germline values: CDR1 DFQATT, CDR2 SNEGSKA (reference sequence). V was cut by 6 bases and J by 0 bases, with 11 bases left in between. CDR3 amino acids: CSATQVDQETQYF. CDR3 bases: TGCAGTGCCACGCAGGTTGACCAAGAGACCCAGTACTTC.

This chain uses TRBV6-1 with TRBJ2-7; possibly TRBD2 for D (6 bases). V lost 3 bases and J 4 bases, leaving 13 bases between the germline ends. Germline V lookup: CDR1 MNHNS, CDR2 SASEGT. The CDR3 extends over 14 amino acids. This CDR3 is CASSELEGPYEQYF. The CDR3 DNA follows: TGTGCCAGCAGTGAGTTGGAGGGACCTTACGAGCAGTACTTC.

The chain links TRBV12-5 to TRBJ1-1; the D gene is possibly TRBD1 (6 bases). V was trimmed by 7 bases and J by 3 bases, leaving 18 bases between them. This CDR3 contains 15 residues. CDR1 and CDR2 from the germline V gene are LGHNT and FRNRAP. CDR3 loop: CASVTQGTAHTEAFF. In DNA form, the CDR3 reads TGTGCTAGTGTAACGCAGGGGACTGCGCACACTGAAGCTTTCTTT. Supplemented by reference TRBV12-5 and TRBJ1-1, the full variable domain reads DARVTQTPRHKVTEMGQEVTMRCQPILGHNTVFWYRQTMMQGLELLAYFRNRAPLDDSGMPKDRFSAEMPDATLATLKIQPSEPRDSAVYFCASVTQGTAHTEAFFGQGTRLTVV.

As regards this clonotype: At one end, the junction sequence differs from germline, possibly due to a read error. This chain's CDR3 is CASSLNYRGDEQYF. As DNA, the CDR3 is TGTGCCAGTAGTTTAAATTACAGGGGCGATGAGCAGTACTTC. The chain carries TRBV12-3 or TRBV12-4 and TRBJ2-1; 7 bases agree with TRBD1. The assigned J gene may be wrong: the sequence end matches TRBJ2-7 better. CDR3 length equals 14 residues.

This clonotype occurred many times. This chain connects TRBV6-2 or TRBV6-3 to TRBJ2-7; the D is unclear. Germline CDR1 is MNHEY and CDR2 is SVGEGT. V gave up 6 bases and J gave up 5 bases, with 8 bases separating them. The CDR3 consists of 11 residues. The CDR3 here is CASSHSDEQYF. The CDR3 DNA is TGTGCCAGCAGCCACAGCGACGAGCAGTACTTC.

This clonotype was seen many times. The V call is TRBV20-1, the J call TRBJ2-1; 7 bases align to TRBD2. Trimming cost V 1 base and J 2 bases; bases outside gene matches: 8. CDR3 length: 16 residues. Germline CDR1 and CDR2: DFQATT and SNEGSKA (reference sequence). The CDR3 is CSARVSGGGAYNEQFF. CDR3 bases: TGCAGTGCTAGAGTGTCCGGCGGGGGTGCCTACAATGAGCAGTTCTTC.

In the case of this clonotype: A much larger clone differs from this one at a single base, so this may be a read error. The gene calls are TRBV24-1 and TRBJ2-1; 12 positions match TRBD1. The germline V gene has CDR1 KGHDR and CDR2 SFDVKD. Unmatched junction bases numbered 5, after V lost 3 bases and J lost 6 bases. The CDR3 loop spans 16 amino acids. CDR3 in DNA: TGTGCCACCAGTGATGACCCGGGACAGGGGGCCAATGAGCAGTTCTTC. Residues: CATSDDPGQGANEQFF.

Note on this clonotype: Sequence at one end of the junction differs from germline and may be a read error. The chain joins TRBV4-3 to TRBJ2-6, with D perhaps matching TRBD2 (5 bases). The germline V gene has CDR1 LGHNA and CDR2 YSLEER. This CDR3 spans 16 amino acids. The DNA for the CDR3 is TGCGCCAGCAGCCAAGAGTCTAGCTCTGAGGCCAACGCCCTGACGTTC. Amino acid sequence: CASSQESSSEANALTF.

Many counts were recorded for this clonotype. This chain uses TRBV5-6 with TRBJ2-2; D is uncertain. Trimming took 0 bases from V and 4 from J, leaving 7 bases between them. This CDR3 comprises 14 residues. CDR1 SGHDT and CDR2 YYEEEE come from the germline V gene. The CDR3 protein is CASSLAVGTGELFF. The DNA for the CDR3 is TGTGCCAGCAGCTTGGCGGTTGGCACCGGGGAGCTGTTTTTT.

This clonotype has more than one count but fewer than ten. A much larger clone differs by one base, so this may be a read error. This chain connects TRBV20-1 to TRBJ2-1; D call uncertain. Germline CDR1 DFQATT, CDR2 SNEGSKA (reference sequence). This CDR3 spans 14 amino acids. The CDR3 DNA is TGCAGTGCTAGAGTCCCGAACTCCTACAATAAGCAGTTCTTC. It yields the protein CSARVPNSYNKQFF.

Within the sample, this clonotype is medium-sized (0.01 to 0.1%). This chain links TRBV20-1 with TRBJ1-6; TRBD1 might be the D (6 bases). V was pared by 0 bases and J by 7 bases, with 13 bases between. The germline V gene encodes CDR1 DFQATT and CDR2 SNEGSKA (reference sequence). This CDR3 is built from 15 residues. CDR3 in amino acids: CSARDKRGWNSPLHF. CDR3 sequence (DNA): TGCAGTGCTAGAGATAAGAGGGGGTGGAATTCACCCCTCCACTTT.

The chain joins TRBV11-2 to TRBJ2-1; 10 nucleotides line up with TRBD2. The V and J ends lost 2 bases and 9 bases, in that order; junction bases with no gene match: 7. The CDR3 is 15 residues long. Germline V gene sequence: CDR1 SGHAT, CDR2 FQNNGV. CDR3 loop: CASSLSGRAFGEQFF. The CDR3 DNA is TGTGCCAGCAGCTTAAGCGGGAGGGCCTTTGGTGAGCAGTTCTTC.

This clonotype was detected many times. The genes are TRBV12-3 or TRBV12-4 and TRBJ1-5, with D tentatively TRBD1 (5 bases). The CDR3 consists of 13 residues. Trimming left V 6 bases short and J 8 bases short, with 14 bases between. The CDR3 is CASRWTNGEPQHF. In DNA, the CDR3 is TGTGCCAGCAGGTGGACAAATGGGGAGCCCCAGCATTTT.

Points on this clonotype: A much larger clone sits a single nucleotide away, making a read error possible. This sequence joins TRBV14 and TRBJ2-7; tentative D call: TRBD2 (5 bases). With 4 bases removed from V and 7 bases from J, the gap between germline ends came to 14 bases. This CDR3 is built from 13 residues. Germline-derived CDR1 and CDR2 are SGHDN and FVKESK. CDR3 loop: CASSPARANEQYF. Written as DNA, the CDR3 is TGTGCCAGCAGCCCGGCGCGGGCGAATGAGCAGTACTTC.